Listed below are T cell receptor beta chains from one sample, sequenced in a study of blood T cell repertoires in COVID-19. TCRdb's table, derived via immunoSEQ multiplex PCR, lists solely in-frame clones and lacks some. The data hold 190,000 or so clones, with around 86% observed a single time. The source material was peripheral blood. Receptors were obtained from a woman under 40 with active or convalescent COVID-19. CDR3s include the opening cysteine and the closing phenylalanine or tryptophan. Each record gives: J gene, V gene, CDR3 length, CDR3 protein.

>TRBJ2-7|TRBV27|16
CASRPRPDRISYEQYF
>TRBJ2-2|TRBV6-5|15
CASKTEQGRPGELFF
>TRBJ1-1|TRBV7-9|15
CASSARTGVSTEAFF
>TRBJ1-5|TRBV29-1|15
CSVADGVLGNQPQHF
>TRBJ1-2|TRBV5-6|13
CASRNWADYGYTF
>TRBJ1-2|TRBV10-2|15
CASSESWGSSNGYTF
>TRBJ1-1|TRBV18|13
CASSGQGNTEAFF
>TRBJ1-1|TRBV18|14
CASSPTGENTEAFF
>TRBJ2-3|TRBV6-5|15
CASSGSAGGLDTQYF
>TRBJ2-1|TRBV5-6|14
CASSFGVSYNEQFF
>TRBJ1-5|TRBV5-4|17
CASSLARTSLSNQPQHF
>TRBJ2-1|TRBV15|17
CATSRPPTAGTYNEQFF
>TRBJ2-5|TRBV18|12
CASSRNQETQYF
>TRBJ2-7|TRBV28|14
CASSLLELTYEQYF
>TRBJ2-5|TRBV2|13
CASIRGTQETQYF
>TRBJ2-2|TRBV9|16
CASSVGLAGVTGELFF
>TRBJ1-1|TRBV28|13
CASSNRDRAEAFF
>TRBJ2-2|TRBV5-1|17
CASSSKREGAVTGELFF
>TRBJ2-7|TRBV11-3|12
CASSLGRYEQYF
>TRBJ1-5|TRBV5-1|14
CASSLGQEGQPQHF
>TRBJ2-1|TRBV18|14
CASSRENGYNEQFF
>TRBJ1-3|TRBV19|15
CASSRWSNSGNTIYF
>TRBJ1-1|TRBV20-1|11
CSAWRGTEAFF
>TRBJ1-1|TRBV30|12
CAWILMNTEAFF
>TRBJ1-1|TRBV18|15
CASSPANQGPTGAFF
>TRBJ2-7|TRBV1|18
CTSSQNPIAGGPGDEQYF
>TRBJ1-2|TRBV11-2|14
CASSLVDRGYGYTF
>TRBJ2-5|TRBV19|11
CASDPGTGLYF
>TRBJ2-1|TRBV4-1|16
CASSQGKPSFWNEQFF
>TRBJ2-5|TRBV6-5|11
CASSLGETQYF
>TRBJ1-5|TRBV28|13
CASSRLSNQPQHF
>TRBJ1-5|TRBV24-1|13
CATKGGDNQPQHF
>TRBJ1-1|TRBV5-1|15
CASSLVLQGATEAFF
>TRBJ2-3|TRBV5-4|15
CASSPGAGTTDTQYF
>TRBJ1-4|TRBV19|15
CASSSTGGTNEKLFF
>TRBJ2-1|TRBV19|14
CASQTSGERSEQFF
>TRBJ2-3|TRBV19|14
CASSWTSGTDTQYF
>TRBJ1-2|TRBV2|15
CASSEAGTGNYGYTF
>TRBJ2-5|TRBV30|12
CAGGRYQETQYF
>TRBJ2-1|TRBV19|15
CASSMSGGNYNEQFF
>TRBJ1-3|TRBV11-2|15
CASSSTGGTGNTIYF
>TRBJ2-5|TRBV5-1|13
CASSLDRKETQYF
>TRBJ1-2|TRBV3-1/TRBV3-2|16
CASSPGFWATNYGYTF
>TRBJ2-5|TRBV9|16
CASSLYRGGGQETQYF
>TRBJ1-1|TRBV6-5|11
CASSTDTEAFF
>TRBJ1-2|TRBV5-4|15
CASSLATGTGGGYTF
>TRBJ2-2|TRBV3-1/TRBV3-2|15
CASSQEAANTGELFF
>TRBJ2-4|TRBV28|16
CASSLTGQLAKNIQYF
>TRBJ1-3|TRBV18|15
CASSPQEGSGNTIYF
>TRBJ2-7|TRBV7-9|15
CASSFPPSSNREQYF
>TRBJ2-7|TRBV7-2|15
CASSALAGGTYEQYF
>TRBJ1-5|TRBV6-5|13
CASSPDGVRPQHF
>TRBJ2-2|TRBV6-5|15
CASSRQGLHTGELFF
>TRBJ2-7|TRBV3-1/TRBV3-2|15
CASSLAGLGTYEQYF